Presented here are 19 T cell receptor beta chains from one specimen sequenced in a study of siplizumab effects on memory and regulatory T cells. This table comes from immunoSEQ multiplex PCR, and its TCRdb copy is limited to in-frame clones, with some not included. The sample gives roughly 60,000 clones, 90% to 95% of which show up once; around two fifths is in the top ten. Sequencing was done on a sample of CD8+ T cells sorted from blood. The receptors derive from a human donor in good health.

V usage is TRBV4-2 and J usage is TRBJ2-7; 12 bases map to TRBD2. Germline V gene lookup returns CDR1 LGHNA and CDR2 YNFKEQ. There are 16 residues in the CDR3. The junction had 7 bases not matched to a gene; V was cut back by 3 bases and J by 4 bases. In DNA, the CDR3 is TGTGCCAGCAGCCAGATAACTAGCGGGAGGTGGTACGAGCAGTACTTC. This sequence encodes CASSQITSGRWYEQYF.

The chain uses TRBV10-3 and TRBJ2-7, with 12 bases that match TRBD2. The CDR3 covers 13 residues. From germline, CDR1 is ENHRY and CDR2 SYGVKD. V shed 10 bases and J 6 bases; nucleotides not matched to a gene: 7. CDR3 in DNA: TGTGCCACCGGGACTAGCGGGCCGTCCGAGCAGTACTTC. This gives the protein CATGTSGPSEQYF.

This sequence joins TRBV7-9 and TRBJ1-2; TRBD1 might be the D (5 bases). Germline-derived CDR1 and CDR2 are SEHNR and FQNEAQ (reference sequence). The V end lost 1 base, the J end lost 6 bases, and 9 bases lay between the germline ends. The CDR3 sequence is 13 residues long. Here the CDR3 DNA reads TGTGCCAGCAGCTTAGGGTCAGGGAATGGCTACACCTTC. Protein sequence: CASSLGSGNGYTF.

The gene calls are TRBV5-4 and TRBJ1-1; no clear D gene. CDR1 and CDR2 (germline): SGHNT, YYREEE (reference sequence). V shed 2 bases and J shed 5 bases, with 10 bases lying between them. The CDR3 runs 13 residues. The CDR3 is CASSFPEETEAFF. For the CDR3, the DNA is TGTGCCAGCAGCTTTCCCGAGGAGACTGAAGCTTTCTTT.

The gene calls are TRBV28 and TRBJ1-5; maybe TRBD1 (5 bases). The CDR3 runs to 14 residues. Germline V gene data show CDR1 as MDHEN and CDR2 as SYDVKM. V was shortened by 2 bases and J by 7 bases, with 12 bases between the two germline ends. The CDR3 region has the DNA TGTGCCAGCAGTTTAGGGGGAAGTTCCCAGCCCCAGCATTTT. It encodes CASSLGGSSQPQHF.

This clone has only one observation. A junction end diverges from the germline sequence, so it may reflect a read error. This rearrangement joins TRBV28 to TRBJ2-5; D might be TRBD1 or TRBD2, each matching 5 bases. The CDR3 is 14 residues long. CDR1 and CDR2 from the germline V gene are MDHEN and SYDVKM. For the CDR3, the DNA is TGTGTCAGCAGTTGGCTTCGGGGACGAGAGACCCAGTACTTC. Its translation: CVSSWLRGRETQYF.

The J gene is TRBJ2-4, the V gene TRBV14; perhaps TRBD2 as D (6 bases). Deletions cut 3 bases from V and 0 bases from J, with 6 bases between. This CDR3 spans 14 amino acids. Looked up from germline, CDR1 is SGHDN and CDR2 is FVKESK. CDR3 nucleotides: TGTGCCAGCAGCCACGGGAGAGCCAAAAACATTCAGTACTTC. Its translation: CASSHGRAKNIQYF.

The chain employs TRBV28 and TRBJ1-1; unclear D gene. V was shortened by 7 bases and J by 3 bases, with 18 bases between the two germline ends. In germline, CDR1 is MDHEN, CDR2 SYDVKM. CDR3 length: 15 amino acids. The CDR3 sequence: CASTSPGRGDTEAFF. DNA for the CDR3: TGTGCCAGCACATCCCCTGGGCGCGGGGACACTGAAGCTTTCTTT.

This chain joins TRBV11-2 and TRBJ2-3; a weak D match, TRBD1 (6 bases). Germline CDR1 and CDR2: SGHAT and FQNNGV. V was shortened by 6 bases and J by 2 bases, with 9 bases between the two germline ends. The length of the CDR3 is 13 residues. The CDR3 nucleotides are TGTGCCAGCAGGGACAGTATCACAGATACGCAGTATTTT. Its translation is CASRDSITDTQYF.

This CDR3 is CASSSCYREGLTNTQYF. The CDR3 DNA is TGTGCCAGCAGCTCCTGCTACCGGGAGGGTCTGACAAATACGCAGTATTTT. J is TRBJ2-3 and V is TRBV7-3, with 8 bases fitting TRBD2. From germline, CDR1 is SGHTA and CDR2 FQGTGA. CDR3 length equals 17 residues. V trimming: 4 bases; J trimming: 7 bases; junction bases outside the gene matches: 16.

The V call is TRBV4-3, the J call TRBJ2-7; D uncertain. The germline V gene encodes CDR1 LGHNA and CDR2 YSLEER. The CDR3 contains 16 residues. V was cut by 0 bases and J by 6 bases, with 18 bases left in between. CDR3 sequence: CASSQEVLAVSVEQYF. CDR3 sequence (DNA): TGCGCCAGCAGCCAAGAGGTTCTCGCGGTATCGGTCGAGCAGTACTTC.

The gene calls are TRBV28 and TRBJ1-2, with D tentatively TRBD1 (6 bases). There are 14 residues in the CDR3. Looked up from germline, CDR1 is MDHEN and CDR2 is SYDVKM. Deletions cut 1 base from V and 7 bases from J, with 13 bases between. The CDR3 region is CASSLYGGRIGYTF. In nucleotides, the CDR3 is TGTGCCAGCAGTTTATACGGGGGGCGCATTGGCTACACCTTC.

The gene calls are TRBV20-1 and TRBJ2-7; no definite D call. The CDR3 length is 10 residues. The germline V gene has CDR1 DFQATT and CDR2 SNEGSKA (reference sequence). Trimming pared 4 bases from V and 2 bases from J, leaving 3 bases between. The CDR3 DNA follows: TGCAGTGCTAACACCTACGAGCAGTACTTC. Its protein product is CSANTYEQYF.

The chain's CDR3 is CASSHSQGSPYEQYF. CDR3 sequence (DNA): TGTGCCAGCAGTCACTCTCAGGGGTCCCCCTACGAGCAGTACTTC. The chain uses TRBV5-6 and TRBJ2-7; TRBD1 is a possible D gene (6 bases). V was pared by 5 bases and J by 2 bases, with 17 bases between. The CDR3 has 15 amino acids. Germline lookup yields CDR1 SGHDT and CDR2 YYEEEE. Together with reference TRBV5-6 and TRBJ2-7, the CDR3 gives the full variable domain: DAGVTQSPTHLIKTRGQQVTLRCSPKSGHDTVSWYQQALGQGPQFIFQYYEEEERQRGNFPDRFSGHQFPNYSSELNVNALLLGDSALYLCASSHSQGSPYEQYFGPGTRLTVT.

The rearrangement joins TRBV19 to TRBJ1-5; 7 nucleotides align to TRBD1. V was clipped by 7 bases and J by 7 bases; unmatched bases: 13. Germline V CDR1 and CDR2: LNHDA, SQIVND (reference sequence). This CDR3 is 15 amino acids long. DNA for the CDR3: TGTGCCAGTATCGCTACAGGGGTAGGGGTGCAGCCCCAGCATTTT. Amino acid sequence: CASIATGVGVQPQHF.

Only one count was recorded for this clone. The DNA for the CDR3 is TGTGCCAGCAGCTTAGGTGGCGGGTTCCCCTACGAGCAGTACTTC. Translated, it gives CASSLGGGFPYEQYF. This chain connects TRBV11-3 to TRBJ2-7; the D gene is possibly TRBD2 (5 bases). The CDR3 contains 15 residues. Germline CDR1 reads SGHNT; CDR2 reads YENEEA. Trimming removed 1 base from V and 2 bases from J, with 12 bases in between.

V and J are TRBV6-5 and TRBJ2-1; D gene uncertain. V was shortened by 7 bases and J by 9 bases, with 16 bases between the two germline ends. This CDR3 region has 13 residues. Per germline, CDR1 MNHEY and CDR2 SVGAGI. The CDR3 protein is CASTYRELGEQFF. CDR3 DNA sequence: TGTGCCAGCACATACAGAGAGCTAGGTGAGCAGTTCTTC.

The chain recombines TRBV27 with TRBJ2-5, with TRBD2 matching over 14 bases. The junction had 5 bases not matched to a gene; V was cut back by 0 bases and J by 5 bases. This CDR3 comprises 17 residues. Germline V gene data show CDR1 as MNHEY and CDR2 as SMNVEV (reference sequence). CDR3 residues: CASSLSPGLAGAETQYF. The DNA of the CDR3 is TGTGCCAGCAGTTTATCGCCGGGACTAGCGGGAGCGGAGACCCAGTACTTC.

The chain carries TRBV7-6 and TRBJ1-1, with a tentative D call TRBD1 (6 bases). The germline V and J ends were trimmed by 0 bases and 6 bases, with 11 bases remaining between them. Germline lookup yields CDR1 SGHVS and CDR2 FNYEAQ. CDR3 length: 14 residues. CDR3 protein: CASSLAFGGPEAFF. CDR3 nucleotide sequence: TGTGCCAGCAGCTTAGCGTTCGGGGGGCCTGAAGCTTTCTTT.